Described below is a single TCR beta chain sequence and its context. Its antigen is not known. Produced via immunoSEQ multiplex PCR; TCRdb's table is partial and in-frame only. The sample lists 70,000 to 100,000 clones; roughly nine tenths were seen once. The germline V gene encodes CDR1 SGHTA and CDR2 FQGNSA. The CDR3 extends over 15 amino acids. The V and J ends lost 3 bases and 1 base respectively, with 10 bases between them. The data were obtained in a study of graft-versus-host responses after intestinal transplantation. Study context: Recipients got multivisceral, liver-intestinal, or isolated intestinal transplants. Anti-thymocyte globulin served as induction for all recipients, who then took tacrolimus and steroids for three to four years. Study-wide findings and caveats: Early post-transplant HvG declines were associated with peak circulating GvH clone levels. Among recipient marrow samples, GvH clones were found; some appeared first in ileum or blood.

Here the sequenced sample was unstimulated CD4+ T cells sorted from spleen or lymph node cells, taken before intestinal transplant. This receptor was obtained from a human donor who received an intestinal transplant. The V and J genes are TRBV7-2 and TRBJ1-5; D is unclear. In DNA form, the CDR3 reads TGTGCCAGCAGCTTGCGGGCCTGGAGCAATCAGCCCCAGCATTTT. Encoded protein: CASSLRAWSNQPQHF.